This passage covers 14 T cell receptor beta chains from one sample sequenced in a study of T cells in Graves' hyperthyroidism and ophthalmopathy. There were TCR beta CDR3 regions amplified from RNA transcripts. HTBI primers were the set used in a first-round RT-PCR of the TCR CDR3. TCRdb processed the multiplex PCR reads anew with MiXCR; each CDR3 protein has one entry. The table records about 400,000 distinct CDR3 sequences, 11% to 15% of them present only once. Specimen: blood. The source of these receptors is a man aged 45-65 years with Graves' ophthalmopathy.

This clonotype appeared many times. The V gene is TRBV10-3, the J gene TRBJ2-5; 10 nucleotides align to TRBD1. Germline CDR1 and CDR2: ENHRY and SYGVKD. The CDR3 length is 14 residues. V was pared by 6 bases and J by 1 base, with 2 bases of the junction left unmatched. CDR3 in DNA: TGTGCCATCAGGGGGACAGGGGCCCAAGAGACCCAGTACTTC. Translating it yields CAIRGTGAQETQYF.

This clonotype was picked up many times. The chain couples TRBV28 to TRBJ2-4; the D is unclear. V gave up 1 base and J gave up 2 bases, with 9 bases separating them. Germline V gene lookup returns CDR1 MDHEN and CDR2 SYDVKM. The length of the CDR3 is 15 residues. CDR3 in amino acids: CASSLLNSPKNIQYF. CDR3 coding DNA: TGTGCCAGCAGTTTATTGAACAGTCCCAAAAACATTCAGTACTTC. Full variable domain (rest looked up from reference TRBV28 and TRBJ2-4): DVKVTQSSRYLVKRTGEKVFLECVQDMDHENMFWYRQDPGLGLRLIYFSYDVKMKEKGDIPEGYSVSREKKERFSLILESASTNQTSMYLCASSLLNSPKNIQYFGAGTRLSVL.

Many counts were recorded for this clonotype. The V and J genes are TRBV2 and TRBJ2-1; 12 bases fit TRBD2. CDR1 and CDR2 (germline): SNHLY, FYNNEI. The CDR3 is 14 residues long. V was clipped by 6 bases and J by 8 bases; unmatched bases: 5. This CDR3 reads CASRRLAGEDEQFF. The DNA for the CDR3 is TGTGCCAGCAGGAGACTAGCGGGAGAGGATGAGCAGTTCTTC. The full variable domain, in which reference TRBV2 and TRBJ2-1 provide the parts outside the CDR3, is EPEVTQTPSHQVTQMGQEVILRCVPISNHLYFYWYRQILGQKVEFLVSFYNNEISEKSEIFDDQFSVERPDGSNFTLKIRSTKLEDSAMYFCASRRLAGEDEQFFGPGTRLTVL.

This clonotype was seen ten or more times. The rearrangement joins TRBV27 to TRBJ2-5; 11 bases map to TRBD2. Germline lookup yields CDR1 MNHEY and CDR2 SMNVEV (reference sequence). The J segment lost 5 bases and the V segment lost 3 bases, leaving 5 bases of the junction unmatched. The CDR3 loop spans 15 amino acids. This CDR3 is CASSFLAGGGETQYF. CDR3 bases: TGTGCCAGCAGTTTTCTAGCGGGAGGCGGGGAGACCCAGTACTTC.

This clonotype was detected many times. V is TRBV28 and J is TRBJ1-1, with TRBD1 as a possible D gene (6 bases). Germline CDR1 is MDHEN and CDR2 is SYDVKM. The CDR3 has 14 residues. The V gene lost 7 bases and the J gene lost 0 bases, with 12 bases spanning the gap. The CDR3 DNA reads as TGTGCCAGCACCCCGGGACATATGAACACTGAAGCTTTCTTT. Protein sequence: CASTPGHMNTEAFF.

The table lists this clonotype with many counts. The chain employs TRBV12-3 or TRBV12-4 and TRBJ2-5; 7 nucleotides align to TRBD2. V lost 4 bases to trimming and J lost 5 bases; unmatched junction nucleotides: 13. This CDR3 has 16 residues. The CDR3 protein is CASSSSRLARGETQYF. DNA of the CDR3: TGTGCCAGCAGTTCCTCTCGACTAGCCCGGGGGGAGACCCAGTACTTC.

This clonotype was seen many times. This chain uses TRBV7-2 with TRBJ2-7; D perhaps matches TRBD1 (5 bases). Germline V CDR1 and CDR2: SGHTA, FQGNSA. Deletions cut 4 bases from V and 1 base from J, with 11 bases between. The CDR3 spans 14 residues. CDR3 nucleotides: TGTGCCAGCAGCTCACTGGACACTTCCTACGAGCAGTACTTC. This codes for CASSSLDTSYEQYF.

The chain employs TRBV3-1 and TRBJ2-2; D gene uncertain. This CDR3 has 15 residues. CDR1 and CDR2 (germline): LGHDT, YNNKEL (reference sequence). V was shortened by 0 bases and J by 6 bases, with 11 bases between the two germline ends. The CDR3: CASSQDFITSGELFF. CDR3 DNA sequence: TGTGCCAGCAGCCAAGATTTTATAACTTCCGGGGAGCTGTTTTTT. Using reference TRBV3-1 and TRBJ2-2 for the parts outside the CDR3, the full variable domain is DTAVSQTPKYLVTQMGNDKSIKCEQNLGHDTMYWYKQDSKKFLKIMFSYNNKELIINETVPNRFSPKSPDKAHLNLHINSLELGDSAVYFCASSQDFITSGELFFGEGSRLTVL.

This clonotype showed up just a few times. The rearrangement joins TRBV20-1 to TRBJ1-1, with D unclear. The germline gives CDR1 DFQATT, CDR2 SNEGSKA (reference sequence). CDR3 length equals 13 residues. V was shortened by 6 bases and J by 1 base, with 12 bases between the two germline ends. The CDR3, as DNA: TGCAGTGCGCCGACCGGGTCGAACACTGAAGCTTTCTTT. It specifies CSAPTGSNTEAFF.

This clonotype was recorded at least ten times. V usage is TRBV10-3 and J usage is TRBJ1-2; 8 bases are shared with TRBD1. Germline trimming cut 11 bases from V and 8 bases from J; bases unmatched to any gene: 16. There are 14 residues in the CDR3. Germline CDR1 reads ENHRY; CDR2 reads SYGVKD. CDR3 loop: CAVQVAGGEQGYTF. CDR3 in DNA: TGTGCCGTCCAAGTGGCAGGGGGCGAGCAGGGCTACACCTTC.

There are many counts of this clonotype. The V gene is TRBV7-2, the J gene TRBJ1-1; 10 nucleotides agree with TRBD1. V shed 5 bases, J shed 5 bases, and the junction held 5 bases outside the gene matches. The CDR3 is 14 residues long. Per the germline V gene, CDR1 is SGHTA and CDR2 is FQGNSA. CDR3 DNA sequence: TGTGCCAGCAGCCGACAGGGGGCAAGGACTGAAGCTTTCTTT. It codes for CASSRQGARTEAFF.

This clonotype was recorded many times. The chain combines TRBV3-1 with TRBJ2-2; D may be TRBD2 (5 bases). The CDR3 consists of 13 residues. The ends were cut back, 1 base at V and 7 bases at J, with 7 bases in the middle. Germline V gives CDR1 LGHDT, CDR2 YNNKEL (reference sequence). CDR3 DNA: TGTGCCAGCAGCCAAGCCGCGGGCGGGGAGCTGTTTTTT. Its translation is CASSQAAGGELFF.

This clonotype was observed at least ten times. This chain uses TRBV20-1 with TRBJ2-7; D is tentatively TRBD1 or TRBD2 (5 bases each). The CDR3 extends over 11 amino acids. Per germline, CDR1 DFQATT and CDR2 SNEGSKA (reference sequence). Trimming stripped 8 bases from V and 6 bases from J, with 14 bases between. CDR3 residues: CSLGTAPEQYF. The CDR3 DNA sequence: TGCAGTCTGGGGACCGCACCCGAGCAGTACTTC.

This clonotype was recorded at least ten times. V gene TRBV18 combines with J gene TRBJ2-1, with TRBD2 identical over 10 bases. The germline V gene encodes CDR1 KGHSH and CDR2 LQKENI. This CDR3 is built from 17 residues. The trim removed 3 bases at V and 4 bases at J, leaving 9 bases unmatched. CDR3 sequence reads: CASSPGDPGLAYNEQFF. DNA of the CDR3: TGTGCCAGCTCACCCGGAGACCCGGGACTAGCGTACAATGAGCAGTTCTTC.